This T cell receptor (beta chain) emerged from a study of cytomegalovirus exposure and HLA in healthy donors. Findings and caveats of the study: With high specificity and sensitivity, the classifier reportedly diagnosed cytomegalovirus status.

The table came from immunoSEQ multiplex PCR; TCRdb's copy has only in-frame clones and leaves some out. The sample has some 170,000 clones; under 90% are singletons. The donors were members of the roughly 120-subject validation cohort (separate from the approximately 670-subject first cohort). Trimming removed 4 bases from V and 2 bases from J, with 20 bases in between. CDR3 length: 18 amino acids. CDR1 is PRHDT, CDR2 FYEKMQ, per germline (reference sequence). About this clone itself: Its antigen remains unidentified.

Specimen: PBMCs. The gene calls are TRBV13 and TRBJ2-2; unclear D gene. The sequence came from a man between 18 and 29 years old in good health and CMV-seropositive. This CDR3 is CASSSYKDSYQNTGELFF. In DNA form, the CDR3 reads TGTGCCAGCAGCTCTTACAAAGACTCTTACCAAAACACCGGGGAGCTGTTTTTT.